This paragraph covers one T cell receptor beta chain sequence. This sample is drawn from a study of blood T cell repertoires in COVID-19. Overall study context: Donors in the United States, Italy and Spain gave samples during acute or convalescent COVID-19.

Authors' data handling: How many nucleated cells were present was estimated from reference gene primer amplification. The assay was immunoSEQ multiplex PCR, and TCRdb's table has in-frame clones only and misses some. V, J and clone size reflect that table, while D and trimming were determined from the DNA. The data show just under 90,000 clones, 90% seen once. Germline V gives CDR1 LNHDA, CDR2 SQIVND (reference sequence). The germline V and J ends were trimmed by 6 bases and 6 bases, with 23 bases remaining between them. The CDR3 has 17 residues. This sequence originates from a man aged 60-69 years with acute or convalescent COVID-19. The sequenced sample was peripheral blood. The rearrangement joins TRBV19 to TRBJ1-4; TRBD1 is a possible D gene (6 bases). CDR3 bases: TGTGCCAGTAGGGCCGTAGGTCGACGAGGGGGGGATGAAAAACTGTTTTTT. The encoded protein is CASRAVGRRGGDEKLFF.